Given below is one T cell receptor beta chain in context. The data derive from a study of blood T cell repertoires in COVID-19. Living in roughly 23 US areas, the participants were between roughly 18 and 95 years of age. Original handling: Amplification of reference gene primers was used by the study to estimate nucleated cell counts. Here immunoSEQ multiplex PCR was the method, and the copy in TCRdb shows in-frame clones only, minus some. That table gives V, J and clone size, and the DNA gave D and trimming. The table lists around 240,000 clones, 70% to 90% of them singletons. This CDR3 spans 14 amino acids. Germline values: CDR1 KGHSH, CDR2 LQKENI. The V end lost 6 bases, the J end lost 6 bases, and 16 bases lay between the germline ends.

The sequenced sample was PBMCs or T cells enriched from blood (not recorded which). This TCR was recovered from a man between 45 and 60 years old who had been exposed to COVID-19. The chain carries TRBV18 and TRBJ2-3; tentatively, D is TRBD2 (6 bases). CDR3: CASSPPTSGDTQYF. The CDR3 bases are TGTGCCAGCTCCCCTCCGACTAGTGGGGATACGCAGTATTTT.